The 29 T cell receptor beta chains below come from one sample, sequenced in a study of T cell responses to AZD1222 COVID-19 vaccine. Here immunoSEQ multiplex PCR was the method, and the copy in TCRdb shows in-frame clones only, minus some. This sample carries 73,000 or so clones, about 91% of them seen once, and the ten largest clones take around 21%. This sample comprised peripheral blood, obtained on day 0 of AZD1222 vaccination. The origin of the receptors is an adult in good health.

V and J are TRBV30 and TRBJ1-1, with a possible D match to TRBD1 (5 bases). The CDR3 has 12 residues. V dropped 1 base and J dropped 4 bases, with 7 bases sitting between them. The V gene's germline CDR1 is GTSNPN and CDR2 SVGIG (reference sequence). The CDR3 sequence: CAWSGGVTEAFF. The CDR3, as DNA: TGTGCCTGGAGTGGAGGGGTCACTGAAGCTTTCTTT.

The chain joins TRBV7-3 to TRBJ2-1; tentative D call: TRBD1 (6 bases). The germline CDR1 and CDR2 sequences are SGHTA and FQGTGA. The CDR3 is 14 amino acids. Trimming removed 5 bases from V and 3 bases from J, with 11 bases in between. CDR3 residues: CASSPDSFYNEQFF. DNA of the CDR3: TGTGCCAGCAGCCCGGACAGCTTCTACAATGAGCAGTTCTTC.

The chain has TRBV7-2 and TRBJ2-7, with TRBD2 as a possible D gene (6 bases). Trimming took 5 bases from V and 4 from J, leaving 18 bases between them. There are 15 residues in the CDR3. Germline V gene data show CDR1 as SGHTA and CDR2 as FQGNSA. The CDR3 here is CASSVIAESRYEQYF. DNA of the CDR3: TGTGCCAGCAGCGTAATAGCGGAGAGTAGGTACGAGCAGTACTTC.

This chain uses TRBV6-6 with TRBJ2-3; TRBD2 matches at 11 bases. This CDR3 spans 16 amino acids. Germline trimming cut 2 bases from V and 1 base from J; bases unmatched to any gene: 2. Germline lookup yields CDR1 MNHNY and CDR2 SVGAGI (reference sequence). In DNA form, the CDR3 reads TGTGCCAGCAGTTACGCGACTAGCGGGGGCACAGATACGCAGTATTTT. It is translated as CASSYATSGGTDTQYF.

The V call is TRBV4-2, the J call TRBJ2-7; D remains unclear. V lost 0 bases to trimming and J lost 1 base, with 10 bases between them. The CDR3 runs 15 residues. Germline V gives CDR1 LGHNA, CDR2 YNFKEQ. CDR3 region: CASSQDGQLSYEQYF. The CDR3 DNA sequence: TGTGCCAGCAGCCAAGATGGCCAGTTATCCTACGAGCAGTACTTC.

The chain has TRBV24-1 and TRBJ1-5; the match to TRBD1 covers 10 bases. The CDR3 is made up of 18 amino acids. Germline V gene data show CDR1 as KGHDR and CDR2 as SFDVKD. V lost 0 bases and J lost 4; bases outside the gene matches: 8. The CDR3 DNA is TGTGCCACCAGTGATTTGAGGGACAGGGGCTTCGAAAATCAGCCCCAGCATTTT. This encodes CATSDLRDRGFENQPQHF.

The chain uses TRBV6-6 and TRBJ2-3; 7 bases align to TRBD1. V was pared by 0 bases and J by 4 bases, with 7 bases of the junction left unmatched. From germline, CDR1 is MNHNY and CDR2 SVGAGI (reference sequence). CDR3 length equals 16 residues. This CDR3 is CASSYSRGGLPDTQYF. CDR3 in DNA: TGTGCCAGCAGTTACTCTAGAGGGGGCTTACCAGATACGCAGTATTTT.

The CDR3 loop is CASSLEGSYNEQFF. The CDR3 DNA is TGTGCCAGCAGCTTAGAGGGATCCTACAATGAGCAGTTCTTC. The chain carries TRBV7-3 and TRBJ2-1; D possibly corresponds to TRBD2 (5 bases). CDR1 is SGHTA and CDR2 is FQGTGA in the germline V gene. The CDR3 sequence is 14 residues long. V lost 2 bases and J lost 1, with 6 bases in between.

This chain uses TRBV9 with TRBJ1-5; D not resolved. The germline CDR1 and CDR2 sequences are SGDLS and YYNGEE. The ends were cut back, 0 bases at V and 5 bases at J, with 6 bases in the middle. The CDR3 consists of 13 residues. CDR3 sequence: CASSVDADQPQHF. CDR3 bases: TGTGCCAGCAGCGTAGACGCAGATCAGCCCCAGCATTTT.

This chain uses TRBV6-5 with TRBJ1-5; TRBD1 matches at 11 bases. The CDR3 covers 15 residues. V was clipped by 6 bases and J by 4 bases; unmatched bases: 5. CDR1 is MNHEY, CDR2 SVGAGI, per germline. This CDR3 reads CASSTGTGGNQPQHF. The CDR3, as DNA: TGTGCCAGCAGCACCGGGACAGGGGGGAATCAGCCCCAGCATTTT.

The V gene is TRBV2, the J gene TRBJ2-2; perhaps D is TRBD1 or TRBD2 (5 bases each). The germline CDR1 and CDR2 sequences are SNHLY and FYNNEI. V lost 8 bases, J lost 6 bases, and 19 bases lay in between. CDR3 size: 15 residues. In DNA form, the CDR3 reads TGTGCCAGCGGACGGGGACGCACCGTCGCCGGGGAGCTGTTTTTT. Residues: CASGRGRTVAGELFF.

This clone was counted a single time. This rearrangement joins TRBV7-3 to TRBJ2-1; 7 bases fit TRBD1. Trimming at V came to 2 bases and at J to 4 bases, leaving 5 bases not matched to a gene. The CDR3 runs 15 residues. The germline gives CDR1 SGHTA, CDR2 FQGTGA. CDR3 protein: CASSLFGTDYNEQFF. CDR3 sequence (DNA): TGTGCCAGCAGCTTATTTGGGACAGATTACAATGAGCAGTTCTTC.

The genes are TRBV7-3 and TRBJ2-7, with 8 bases that match TRBD2. With 5 bases clipped from V and 2 bases from J, the junction kept 14 bases outside the gene matches. Germline CDR1 SGHTA, CDR2 FQGTGA. This CDR3 comprises 17 residues. The CDR3 nucleotides read TGTGCCAGCAGCCTCCAAGGCGGGGTAGCGGGGACCTACGAGCAGTACTTC. Amino acid sequence: CASSLQGGVAGTYEQYF.

The CDR3 reads CASSATSGPYEQYF. The CDR3, as DNA: TGTGCCAGCAGCGCCACCTCGGGGCCCTACGAGCAGTACTTC. V is TRBV9 and J is TRBJ2-7; the D call may be TRBD1 or TRBD2 (5 bases each). Germline CDR1 reads SGDLS; CDR2 reads YYNGEE. The V end lost 3 bases, the J end lost 2 bases, and 12 bases lay between the germline ends. The CDR3 covers 14 residues.

The chain couples TRBV28 to TRBJ2-5; D ambiguous. The germline V and J ends were trimmed by 6 bases and 3 bases, with 14 bases remaining between them. Germline loops: CDR1 MDHEN, CDR2 SYDVKM. This CDR3 has 14 residues. The CDR3 region is CASRPTADKETQYF. The CDR3 region has the DNA TGTGCCAGCAGACCGACCGCTGATAAAGAGACCCAGTACTTC.

The chain carries TRBV27 and TRBJ2-7; no reliable D call. The CDR3 has 11 residues. The V end was cut by 4 bases, the J end by 7 bases, with 8 bases between. The germline CDR1 and CDR2 sequences are MNHEY and SMNVEV (reference sequence). The DNA for the CDR3 is TGTGCCAGCAGTTACCGTGATGAGCAGTACTTC. This gives the protein CASSYRDEQYF.

The table lists this clone with a count of one. The V call is TRBV7-2, the J call TRBJ2-7, with D maybe TRBD2 (5 bases). With 5 bases removed from V and 0 bases from J, the gap between germline ends came to 17 bases. CDR1 SGHTA and CDR2 FQGNSA come from the germline V gene. The CDR3 length is 16 residues. CDR3 region: CASSPVGAGLSYEQYF. CDR3 coding DNA: TGTGCCAGCAGCCCAGTAGGTGCGGGCCTCTCCTACGAGCAGTACTTC.

This sequence joins TRBV29-1 and TRBJ2-3, with unresolved D. The V gene lost 6 bases and the J gene lost 1 base, with 8 bases spanning the gap. CDR1 and CDR2 from the germline V gene are SQVTM and ANQGSEA. CDR3 length: 12 residues. As DNA, the CDR3 is TGCAGCGTCCAAACTGGCACAGATACGCAGTATTTT. This codes for CSVQTGTDTQYF.

J is TRBJ2-2 and V is TRBV14; D not certain. The V end was cut by 4 bases, the J end by 1 base, with 13 bases between. The CDR3 loop spans 16 amino acids. Germline V CDR1 and CDR2: SGHDN, FVKESK. The CDR3, as DNA: TGTGCCAGCAGCCCAGCCCCGCCGGGGAACACCGGGGAGCTGTTTTTT. It yields the protein CASSPAPPGNTGELFF.

The genes are TRBV20-1 and TRBJ2-3; no clear D. Trimming took off 3 bases at V and 1 base at J, with 14 bases between the two ends. This CDR3 has 15 residues. Germline values: CDR1 DFQATT, CDR2 SNEGSKA (reference sequence). This CDR3 is CSASRLDEGTDTQYF. CDR3 DNA: TGCAGTGCTAGTCGCCTAGACGAGGGCACAGATACGCAGTATTTT.

The chain employs TRBV7-2 and TRBJ1-1; 11 bases agree with TRBD1. Germline V gene data show CDR1 as SGHTA and CDR2 as FQGNSA. This CDR3 contains 15 residues. The ends lost 4 bases at V and 4 bases at J; junction bases unmatched: 5. CDR3: CASSSRTGGLTEAFF. CDR3 in DNA: TGTGCCAGCAGCTCACGGACAGGGGGCCTCACTGAAGCTTTCTTT.

This CDR3 is CASSVWGARYEQYF. The CDR3 region has the DNA TGTGCCAGCAGTGTGTGGGGAGCTCGCTACGAGCAGTACTTC. The chain links TRBV28 to TRBJ2-7; a possible D gene is TRBD2 (5 bases). The V and J ends lost 5 bases and 3 bases respectively, with 14 bases between them. Germline lookup yields CDR1 MDHEN and CDR2 SYDVKM. The CDR3 has 14 amino acids. The entire variable domain, with the rest obtained from reference TRBV28 and TRBJ2-7, is as follows: DVKVTQSSRYLVKRTGEKVFLECVQDMDHENMFWYRQDPGLGLRLIYFSYDVKMKEKGDIPEGYSVSREKKERFSLILESASTNQTSMYLCASSVWGARYEQYFGPGTRLTVT.

The chain links TRBV18 to TRBJ2-7; 7 bases match TRBD1. The CDR3 consists of 12 residues. Germline CDR1 KGHSH, CDR2 LQKENI. Trimming at V came to 5 bases and at J to 3 bases, leaving 1 base not matched to a gene. For the CDR3, the DNA is TGTGCCAGCTCATGGACAGGCTACGAGCAGTACTTC. Translating gives CASSWTGYEQYF.

The chain carries TRBV12-3 or TRBV12-4 and TRBJ2-3, with D uncertain. Trimming cost V 6 bases and J 2 bases, with 3 bases left between them. The CDR3 extends over 11 amino acids. The CDR3 is CASRDTDTQYF. CDR3 DNA: TGTGCCAGCAGAGACACAGATACGCAGTATTTT.

V and J are TRBV7-8 and TRBJ2-7, with 13 bases lining up with TRBD2. Germline V gene data show CDR1 as SGHVS and CDR2 as FQNEAQ. V trimming: 5 bases; J trimming: 3 bases; junction bases outside the gene matches: 1. This CDR3 comprises 14 residues. The CDR3 protein is CASSGTSGIYEQYF. Here the CDR3 DNA reads TGTGCCAGCAGCGGGACTAGCGGGATCTACGAGCAGTACTTC.

The chain employs TRBV6-5 and TRBJ1-2; D possibly corresponds to TRBD1 (5 bases). CDR1 and CDR2 (germline): MNHEY, SVGAGI. The CDR3 has 16 amino acids. V gave up 4 bases and J gave up 8 bases, with 23 bases separating them. The CDR3 DNA sequence: TGTGCCAGCAGTTCGACCATGGGGACCCATTTCCGGGGCTACACCTTC. Protein sequence: CASSSTMGTHFRGYTF.

For the CDR3, the DNA is TGTGCCAGCAGCTTAGACCTGGTCTTGACTGAAGCTTTCTTT. This translates into CASSLDLVLTEAFF. This chain joins TRBV7-9 and TRBJ1-1; D is ambiguous. CDR3 length equals 14 residues. Germline lookup yields CDR1 SEHNR and CDR2 FQNEAQ (reference sequence). V lost 1 base and J 5 bases, leaving 11 bases between the germline ends. Full variable domain (remainder filled in from reference TRBV7-9 and TRBJ1-1): DTGVSQNPRHKITKRGQNVTFRCDPISEHNRLYWYRQTLGQGPEFLTYFQNEAQLEKSRLLSDRFSAERPKGSFSTLEIQRTEQGDSAMYLCASSLDLVLTEAFFGQGTRLTVV.

The chain links TRBV7-8 to TRBJ2-1; D is possibly TRBD2 (5 bases). CDR3 length: 14 amino acids. CDR1 is SGHVS, CDR2 FQNEAQ, per germline. V was cut by 7 bases and J by 8 bases, with 18 bases left in between. CDR3 loop: CASTDADYVDEQFF. CDR3 sequence (DNA): TGTGCCAGCACCGACGCCGACTATGTAGATGAGCAGTTCTTC.

The chain joins TRBV6-5 to TRBJ2-1; D not resolved. This CDR3 spans 12 amino acids. The V gene lost 6 bases and the J gene lost 8 bases, with 11 bases spanning the gap. Germline CDR1 reads MNHEY; CDR2 reads SVGAGI. The CDR3 reads CASSRSSDEQFF. DNA for the CDR3: TGTGCCAGCAGCCGCTCGAGCGATGAGCAGTTCTTC.